The source of this T cell receptor beta chain is a study of T cells in Graves' hyperthyroidism and ophthalmopathy. Broader study findings: In simple terms, a model built on 13 V-J features told ophthalmopathy apart from stable hyperthyroidism.

Amplification targeted TCR beta CDR3 regions from RNA transcripts. TCR CDR3 underwent first-round RT-PCR with the HTBI primer set. TCRdb reprocessed the multiplex PCR reads via MiXCR and lists one record per CDR3 protein. The sample gives about 740,000 distinct CDR3 sequences, about 14% of which show up once; roughly 10% is in the top ten. A note on this clonotype: Antigen specificity is unknown.

V lost 4 bases to trimming and J lost 4 bases, with 12 bases between them. CDR1 and CDR2 from the germline V gene are SGHDT and YYEEEE. The CDR3 extends over 15 amino acids. The study enrolled patients aged 18 to 65 with newly diagnosed hyperthyroidism of under 2 months' duration. The V call is TRBV5-6, the J call TRBJ1-6; D not certain. Sequenced: blood. This receptor was identified in a young woman with Graves' hyperthyroidism. The CDR3 loop is CASSPGYTYNSPLHF. The CDR3 coding sequence is TGTGCCAGCAGCCCTGGATACACTTATAATTCACCCCTCCACTTT.